The T cell receptor beta chain described here comes from a study of blood T cell repertoires in COVID-19. Sequencing was performed with immunoSEQ multiplex PCR; in TCRdb, only in-frame clones are kept and a portion is missing. The profile covers 260,000 or so clones, with roughly 87% appearing a single time and 2.5% to 3% taken by the ten largest. Germline V gene data show CDR1 as SEHNR and CDR2 as FQNEAQ (reference sequence). The ends were cut back, 5 bases at V and 4 bases at J, with 17 bases in the middle. The CDR3 totals 15 residues. This TCR was recovered from a woman aged 25-40 years with acute COVID-19. The rearrangement uses TRBV7-9 and TRBJ1-2; D not certain. Material for sequencing was PBMCs or T cells enriched from blood (not recorded which). Written as DNA, the CDR3 is TGTGCCAGCAGCCAATATCCAGGAAGGATCTATGGCTACACCTTC. It translates to CASSQYPGRIYGYTF. Full variable domain (remainder filled in from reference TRBV7-9 and TRBJ1-2): DTGVSQNPRHKITKRGQNVTFRCDPISEHNRLYWYRQTLGQGPEFLTYFQNEAQLEKSRLLSDRFSAERPKGSFSTLEIQRTEQGDSAMYLCASSQYPGRIYGYTFGSGTRLTVV.